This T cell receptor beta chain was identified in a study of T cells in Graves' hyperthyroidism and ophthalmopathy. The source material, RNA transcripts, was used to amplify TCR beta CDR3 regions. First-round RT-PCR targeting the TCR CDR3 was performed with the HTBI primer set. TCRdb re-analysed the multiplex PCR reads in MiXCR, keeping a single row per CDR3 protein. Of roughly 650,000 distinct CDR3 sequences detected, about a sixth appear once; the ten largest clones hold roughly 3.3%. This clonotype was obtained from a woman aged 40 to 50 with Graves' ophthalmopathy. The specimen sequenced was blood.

The CDR3 protein is CAISPSSETQYF. In DNA, the CDR3 is TGTGCCATCAGCCCTTCCTCGGAGACCCAGTACTTC. The rearrangement joins TRBV10-3 to TRBJ2-5; no firm D call. The CDR3 extends over 12 amino acids. Germline V CDR1 and CDR2: ENHRY, SYGVKD. Trimming took off 6 bases at V and 5 bases at J, with 10 bases between the two ends.